The 10 T cell receptor beta chains below all came from one sample that was sequenced in a study of cytomegalovirus exposure and HLA in healthy donors. Primers: 60 Vbeta forward and 13 Jbeta reverse. TCRdb's table, derived via immunoSEQ multiplex PCR, lists solely in-frame clones and lacks some. The data show 100,000 or so clones, with approximately 70% seen just once and under 2.5% held by the top ten. The material sequenced was PBMCs. The receptor source for this set is a man younger than 45 in good health and CMV-seronegative.

V is TRBV7-2 and J is TRBJ2-7, with D perhaps TRBD1 (6 bases). The germline gives CDR1 SGHTA, CDR2 FQGNSA. CDR3 length: 13 residues. Trimming stripped 5 bases from V and 3 bases from J, with 11 bases between. CDR3 bases: TGTGCCAGCAGCCCAGACAGGATCTACGAGCAGTACTTC. This gives the protein CASSPDRIYEQYF.

V usage is TRBV29-1 and J usage is TRBJ1-1, with unresolved D. This CDR3 has 13 residues. Germline values: CDR1 SQVTM, CDR2 ANQGSEA. Trimming took 2 bases from V and 0 from J, leaving 7 bases between them. The CDR3 region is CSVETRLNTEAFF. As DNA, the CDR3 is TGCAGCGTTGAAACCAGGCTGAACACTGAAGCTTTCTTT.

This clone was observed a few times. V and J are TRBV7-2 and TRBJ1-2; 7 bases are a match to TRBD1. CDR1 and CDR2 from the germline V gene are SGHTA and FQGNSA. V gave up 5 bases and J gave up 2 bases; unmatched junction bases: 8. The CDR3 is made up of 15 amino acids. The CDR3 here is CASSPPGTANYGYTF. The CDR3 nucleotides are TGTGCCAGCAGCCCACCCGGGACAGCGAACTATGGCTACACCTTC.

This clone was seen a few times. This chain joins TRBV6-1 and TRBJ1-2, with D uncertain. CDR3 length equals 12 residues. Germline V gene lookup returns CDR1 MNHNS and CDR2 SASEGT. The V end lost 7 bases, the J end lost 4 bases, and 10 bases lay between the germline ends. CDR3 bases: TGTGCCAGCAATATTCGGGTCTATGGCTACACCTTC. This gives the protein CASNIRVYGYTF.

V usage is TRBV6-6 and J usage is TRBJ1-1, with D unresolved. CDR1 is MNHNY, CDR2 SVGAGI, per germline (reference sequence). The germline V and J ends were trimmed by 5 bases and 1 base, with 8 bases remaining between them. The CDR3 length is 13 residues. As DNA, the CDR3 is TGTGCCAGCAGTGCCCCGGGGAACACTGAAGCTTTCTTT. This codes for CASSAPGNTEAFF.

The V and J genes are TRBV27 and TRBJ1-1; a weak D match, TRBD1 (6 bases). Germline V gives CDR1 MNHEY, CDR2 SMNVEV (reference sequence). V was cut by 2 bases and J by 7 bases, with 11 bases left in between. The CDR3 consists of 13 residues. As DNA, the CDR3 is TGTGCCAGCAGTTTAGGACAGCGTTATGAAGCTTTCTTT. It is translated as CASSLGQRYEAFF.

This chain uses TRBV2 with TRBJ2-7; D possibly corresponds to TRBD1 (5 bases). V shed 4 bases and J shed 3 bases, with 16 bases lying between them. This CDR3 has 15 amino acids. The germline gives CDR1 SNHLY, CDR2 FYNNEI. CDR3 nucleotide sequence: TGTGCCAGCAGTGCCGGACACCTAGGGATCTACGAGCAGTACTTC. It specifies CASSAGHLGIYEQYF.

J is TRBJ2-5 and V is TRBV5-1; TRBD1 aligns across 8 bases. This CDR3 region has 15 residues. V trimming: 5 bases; J trimming: 5 bases; junction bases outside the gene matches: 11. The germline gives CDR1 SGHRS, CDR2 YFSETQ. This CDR3 reads CASRYQTGVLETQYF. The DNA for the CDR3 is TGCGCCAGCAGATACCAGACAGGGGTATTGGAGACCCAGTACTTC. Variable domain in full (rest from reference TRBV5-1 and TRBJ2-5): KAGVTQTPRYLIKTRGQQVTLSCSPISGHRSVSWYQQTPGQGLQFLFEYFSETQRNKGNFPGRFSGRQFSNSRSEMNVSTLELGDSALYLCASRYQTGVLETQYFGPGTRLLVL.

This chain uses TRBV19 with TRBJ2-1, with 7 bases lining up with TRBD1. Losses at the gene ends were 9 bases for V and 2 bases for J; bases not matched to a gene: 4. This CDR3 has 13 amino acids. From germline, CDR1 is LNHDA and CDR2 SQIVND (reference sequence). CDR3 DNA sequence: TGTGCCAGCGCCGGGACAGCCTACAATGAGCAGTTCTTC. Its translation: CASAGTAYNEQFF.

The V gene is TRBV7-3, the J gene TRBJ2-7; TRBD1 agrees at 11 bases. Germline V lookup: CDR1 SGHTA, CDR2 FQGTGA. The CDR3 is made up of 14 amino acids. The V and J ends lost 5 bases and 6 bases, in that order; junction bases with no gene match: 6. CDR3 sequence (DNA): TGTGCCAGCAGCAGGGACAGGGGGGAGACCGAGCAGTACTTC. It codes for CASSRDRGETEQYF.